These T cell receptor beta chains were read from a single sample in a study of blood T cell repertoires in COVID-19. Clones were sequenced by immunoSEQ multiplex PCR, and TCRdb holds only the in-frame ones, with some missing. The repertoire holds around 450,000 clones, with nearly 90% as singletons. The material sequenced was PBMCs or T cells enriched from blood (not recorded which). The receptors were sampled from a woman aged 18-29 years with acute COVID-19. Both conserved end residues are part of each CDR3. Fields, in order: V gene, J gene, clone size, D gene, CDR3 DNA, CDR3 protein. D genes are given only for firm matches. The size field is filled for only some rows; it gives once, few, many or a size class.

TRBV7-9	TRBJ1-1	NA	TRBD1	TGTGCCAGCAGTATGGGGCAGGGGGACACTGAAGCTTTCTTT	CASSMGQGDTEAFF
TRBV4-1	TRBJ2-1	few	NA	TGCGCCAGCAGCCAAGAACTGTCAACGAGCTCCTACAATGAGCAGTTCTTC	CASSQELSTSSYNEQFF
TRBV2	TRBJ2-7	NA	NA	TGTGCCACCCTAATCCGACAGGCTGTCTACGAGCAGTACTTC	CATLIRQAVYEQYF
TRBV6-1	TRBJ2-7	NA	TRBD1	TGTGCCAGCAGTGAATCCTACGGGACAGGGAATTTC	CASSESYGTGNF
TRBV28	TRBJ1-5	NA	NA	TGTGCCAGCAGTTTAATTGAGAATCAGCCCCAGCATTTT	CASSLIENQPQHF
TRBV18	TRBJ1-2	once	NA	TGTGCCAGCTCACCTCGGGGGGTCGAAGGCTACACCTTC	CASSPRGVEGYTF
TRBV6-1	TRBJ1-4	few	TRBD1	TGTGCCAGCAGTGGGACAGGGGGCGCGGGTAGGGCTAATGAAAAACTGTTTTTT	CASSGTGGAGRANEKLFF
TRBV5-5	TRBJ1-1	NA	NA	TGTGCCAGCAGCACGCTTGGGCCGAGGAACACTGAAGCTTTCTTT	CASSTLGPRNTEAFF
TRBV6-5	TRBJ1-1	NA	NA	TGTGCCAGCAGAGTACAGGGTGGGGGCACTGAAGCTTTCTTT	CASRVQGGGTEAFF
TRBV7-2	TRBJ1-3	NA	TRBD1	TGTGCCAGCAGCTTAGTGGGGACAGGGCTAGGAAACACCATATATTTT	CASSLVGTGLGNTIYF
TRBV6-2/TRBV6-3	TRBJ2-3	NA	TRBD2	TGTGCCAGCAGTCGCCTGGGCGGGAGGGAGTATTTT	CASSRLGGREYF
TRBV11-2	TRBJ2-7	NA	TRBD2	TGTGCCAGCAGCGAGATACTAGCGGGAGGCGTCCACGAGCAGTACTTC	CASSEILAGGVHEQYF
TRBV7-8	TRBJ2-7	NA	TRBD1	TGTGCCAGCACCCCAACAGGGGGTGGCTCCTACGAGCAGTACTTC	CASTPTGGGSYEQYF
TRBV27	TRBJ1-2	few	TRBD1	TGTGCCAGCAGAAAACAGGGGTCAGGCTATGGCTACACCTTC	CASRKQGSGYGYTF
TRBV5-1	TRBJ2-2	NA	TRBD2	TGCGCCAGCAGCGGGGGACTAGTCAACACCGGGGAGCTGTTTTTT	CASSGGLVNTGELFF
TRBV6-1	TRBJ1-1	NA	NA	TGTGCCAGCAGTAAAACCTCAGGGGCCACTGAAGCTTTCTTT	CASSKTSGATEAFF
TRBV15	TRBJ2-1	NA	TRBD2	TGTGCCACCAGCAGAGATAAACTAGCGGGATACAATGAGCAGTTCTTC	CATSRDKLAGYNEQFF
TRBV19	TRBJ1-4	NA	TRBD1	TGTGCCAGTCGGACCTCCAGGGGGAGTAATGAAAAACTGTTTTTT	CASRTSRGSNEKLFF
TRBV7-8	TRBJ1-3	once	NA	TGTGCCAGCAGCACCTTCGACAGTTCTGGAAACACCATATATTTT	CASSTFDSSGNTIYF
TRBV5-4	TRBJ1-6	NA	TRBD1	TGTGCCAGCAGCTTGGTCGGACAGGGAAATTATAATTCACCCCTCCACTTT	CASSLVGQGNYNSPLHF
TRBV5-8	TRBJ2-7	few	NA	TGTGCCAGCAGCCTCCGGGTCACCTACGAGCAGTACTTC	CASSLRVTYEQYF
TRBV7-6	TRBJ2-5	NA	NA	TGTGCCAGCAGCTTAGGCAGGGCCCCTCAAGAGACCCAGTACTTC	CASSLGRAPQETQYF